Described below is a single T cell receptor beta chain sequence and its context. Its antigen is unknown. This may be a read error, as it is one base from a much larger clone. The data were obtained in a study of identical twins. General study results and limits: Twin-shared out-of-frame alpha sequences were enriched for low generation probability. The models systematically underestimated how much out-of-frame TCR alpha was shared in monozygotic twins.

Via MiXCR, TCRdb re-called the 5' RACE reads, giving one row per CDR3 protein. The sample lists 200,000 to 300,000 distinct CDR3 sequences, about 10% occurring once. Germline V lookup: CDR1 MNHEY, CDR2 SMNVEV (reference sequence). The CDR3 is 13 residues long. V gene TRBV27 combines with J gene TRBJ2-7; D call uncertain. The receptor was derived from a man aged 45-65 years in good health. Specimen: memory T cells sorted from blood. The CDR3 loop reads CASSLDTVSEQHF. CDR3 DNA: TGTGCCAGCAGTTTAGACACCGTCAGCGAGCAGCACTTC.